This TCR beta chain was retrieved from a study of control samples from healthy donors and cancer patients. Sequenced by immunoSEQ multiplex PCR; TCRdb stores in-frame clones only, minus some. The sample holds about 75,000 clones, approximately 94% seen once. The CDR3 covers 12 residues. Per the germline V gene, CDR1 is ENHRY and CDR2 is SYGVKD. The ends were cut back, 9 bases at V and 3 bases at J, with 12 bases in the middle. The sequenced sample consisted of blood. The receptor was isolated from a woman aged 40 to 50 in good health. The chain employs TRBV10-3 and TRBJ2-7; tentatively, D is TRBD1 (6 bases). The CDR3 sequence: CAIRDRNYEQYF. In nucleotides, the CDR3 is TGTGCCATAAGAGACAGGAACTACGAGCAGTACTTC.